Listed here are 2 T cell receptor beta chains from one sample, sequenced in a study of blood T cells in healthy people across ages. A sample-barcoded 5' primer and a J-beta primer mix were used in a second PCR of roughly 6 to 12 cycles. MiXCR was run by TCRdb on the 5' RACE reads, yielding one entry per CDR3 protein. The sample shows roughly 1.7 million distinct CDR3 sequences, about 35% of them seen only once. The sequencing input was blood. The source of these receptors is a woman aged 30 to 39 in good health.

The V call is TRBV27, the J call TRBJ2-1, with D unclear. CDR1 is MNHEY and CDR2 is SMNVEV in the germline V gene (reference sequence). The V gene lost 0 bases and the J gene lost 9 bases, with 9 bases spanning the gap. This CDR3 has 13 residues. CDR3 in amino acids: CASSLSPVGEQFF. CDR3 DNA: TGTGCCAGCAGTTTATCGCCCGTCGGTGAGCAGTTCTTC.

As to this clonotype: The conserved final phenylalanine or tryptophan is absent from the CDR3, which likely points to a read error. The V call is TRBV27, the J call TRBJ2-5; TRBD1 is a possible D gene (6 bases). The better agreement between TRBJ2-7 and the DNA end casts doubt on the J call. The CDR3 contains 13 residues. Germline V gives CDR1 MNHEY, CDR2 SMNVEV (reference sequence). The CDR3 is CASRLGGTYEQYC. CDR3 DNA: TGTGCCAGCCGCCTAGGGGGAACCTACGAGCAGTACTGC.